This paragraph reports one TCR beta chain. This sample is part of a study of cytomegalovirus exposure and HLA in healthy donors. The CDR3 consists of 15 residues. Trimming took off 0 bases at V and 3 bases at J, with 11 bases between the two ends. Germline CDR1 is MNHEY and CDR2 is SVGAGI. PCR employed 60 Vbeta and 13 Jbeta primers. The repertoire was sequenced with immunoSEQ multiplex PCR; TCRdb's copy has only in-frame clones and lacks some. In the table there are approximately 140,000 clones, more than 75% of which are singletons. The receptor was derived from a male donor in good health and CMV-seronegative. The chain has TRBV6-5 and TRBJ2-5, with D tentatively TRBD2 (6 bases). The sequenced sample consisted of PBMCs. The CDR3 sequence: CASSYSERAEETQYF. DNA for the CDR3: TGTGCCAGCAGTTACTCTGAGCGGGCAGAAGAGACCCAGTACTTC.